Listed below are T cell receptor beta chains from one sample, sequenced in a study of T-cell memory formation after mild COVID-19. TCRdb re-called the 5' RACE reads with MiXCR, one entry per CDR3 protein. The data hold approximately 500,000 distinct CDR3 sequences, with 20% to 30% observed a single time. The sample taken for sequencing was PBMCs or a T cell subset sorted from them (not recorded which). The receptors originated from an adult woman who had mild COVID-19 (a few samples of this study predate the infection). Cell type and time point are not known. The CDR3 runs from the conserved cysteine through the conserved F or W. D genes are given only for firm matches. Size tells how often a clone was seen (once, few, many) or the class of an expanded clone, and some rows leave it out.

13	TRBV7-2	.	.	TRBJ1-1	CASSLAISNTAFF	TGTGCCAGCAGCTTAGCGATATCGAATACGGCTTTCTTT
19	TRBV3-1	.	TRBD1	TRBJ1-1	CASSQDRVDRGLLNTEAFF	TGTGCCAGCAGCCAAGATCGGGTGGACAGGGGGCTTTTGAACACTGAAGCTTTCTTT
20	TRBV7-6	.	TRBD1	TRBJ1-4	CASSLGILTGQGATNEKLFF	TGTGCCAGCAGCTTAGGGATATTAACCGGACAGGGTGCAACTAATGAAAAACTGTTTTTT
15	TRBV5-1	few	.	TRBJ1-4	CASSPNQGRDEKLFF	TGCGCCAGCAGCCCAAACCAGGGTAGGGATGAAAAACTGTTTTTT
15	TRBV7-9	few	.	TRBJ2-7	CASSLALRSYPEQYF	TGTGCCAGCAGCCTAGCCCTGAGGAGTTACCCCGAGCAGTACTTC
12	TRBV20-1	.	.	TRBJ1-4	CSASAGREKLFF	TGCAGTGCTAGCGCGGGAAGGGAAAAACTGTTTTTT
20	TRBV14	few	TRBD2	TRBJ2-1	CASSRGLAGQTGSTYNEQFF	TGTGCCAGCAGCCGGGGACTAGCGGGACAGACGGGGAGTACCTACAATGAGCAGTTCTTC
16	TRBV20-1	.	TRBD1	TRBJ2-3	CSARDFDRGQSDTQYF	TGCAGTGCTAGAGATTTCGACAGGGGGCAATCAGATACGCAGTATTTT
16	TRBV5-6	many	.	TRBJ2-5	CASSFGGSGPLKTQYF	TGTGCCAGCAGCTTTGGAGGTAGTGGCCCTCTGAAGACCCAGTACTTC
16	TRBV7-2	few	TRBD1	TRBJ1-1	CASSLGDRGPNTEAFF	TGTGCCAGCAGCTTAGGGGACAGGGGGCCGAACACTGAAGCTTTCTTT
15	TRBV3-1	.	TRBD2	TRBJ2-5	CASSQDSAGGRTQYF	TGTGCCAGCAGCCAAGATTCAGCGGGGGGGCGGACCCAGTACTTC
19	TRBV5-4	.	.	TRBJ2-3	CASSLGLAQILISTDTQYF	TGTGCCAGCAGCTTGGGGCTAGCGCAGATTCTCATAAGCACAGATACGCAGTATTTT
14	TRBV12-3/TRBV12-4	.	.	TRBJ2-2	CASRPRGNTGELFF	TGTGCCAGCAGACCCAGGGGGAACACCGGGGAGCTGTTTTTT
14	TRBV5-1	few	.	TRBJ2-3	CATQRTPSTDTQYF	TGCGCCACCCAAAGGACCCCAAGCACAGATACGCAGTATTTT
13	TRBV12-3/TRBV12-4	few	TRBD1	TRBJ1-2	CASSKQGKNGYTF	TGTGCCAGCAGCAAACAGGGGAAGAATGGCTACACCTTC
16	TRBV12-3/TRBV12-4	few	TRBD1	TRBJ2-7	CASSTLKTGGSYEQYF	TGTGCCAGCAGCACTCTTAAGACAGGGGGCTCCTACGAGCAGTACTTC
14	TRBV7-3	.	.	TRBJ2-1	CASSLSRDYNEQFF	TGTGCCAGCAGCTTAAGCAGGGATTACAATGAGCAGTTCTTC
17	TRBV4-1	.	.	TRBJ2-6	CASSQVLGGAGANVLTF	TGCGCCAGCAGCCAAGTTCTAGGGGGAGCCGGGGCCAACGTCCTGACTTTC
17	TRBV7-7	.	TRBD2	TRBJ2-5	CASSLGLSGGTQETQYF	TGTGCCAGCAGCTTGGGGCTCAGCGGGGGGACCCAAGAGACCCAGTACTTC
16	TRBV5-1	many	.	TRBJ2-1	CASSLWGLRSYNEQFF	TGCGCCAGCAGCTTATGGGGACTCCGTTCCTACAATGAGCAGTTCTTC
16	TRBV5-1	.	.	TRBJ2-1	CASSVNLAGTYNEQFF	TGCGCCAGCAGCGTCAATTTAGCAGGGACCTACAATGAGCAGTTCTTC
15	TRBV4-3	.	.	TRBJ1-2	CASSQDIRTVYGYTF	TGCGCCAGCAGCCAAGACATCAGGACCGTCTATGGCTACACCTTC
12	TRBV20-1	few	.	TRBJ1-1	CSAKLMDTEAFF	TGCAGTGCCAAGCTTATGGACACTGAAGCTTTCTTT
12	TRBV6-2/TRBV6-3	.	.	TRBJ1-5	CASSYSRGPQHF	TGTGCCAGCAGTTACTCTCGGGGTCCCCAGCATTTT
15	TRBV12-3/TRBV12-4	.	.	TRBJ1-2	CASSLFRPGDYGYTF	TGTGCCAGCAGTTTATTTCGGCCAGGGGACTATGGCTACACCTTC
13	TRBV10-3	.	.	TRBJ2-7	CAAEGTSSYEQYF	TGTGCCGCCGAAGGGACGTCCTCCTACGAGCAGTACTTC
14	TRBV7-3	.	TRBD1	TRBJ1-6	CASSMGQINSPLHF	TGTGCCAGCAGCATGGGACAGATTAATTCACCCCTCCACTTT
11	TRBV5-6	many	.	TRBJ2-1	CASSRPPEQFF	TGTGCCAGCAGTCGACCGCCTGAGCAGTTCTTC
15	TRBV4-3	.	TRBD1	TRBJ2-7	CASSQSQGAGNEQYF	TGCGCCAGCAGCCAATCACAGGGGGCAGGGAACGAGCAGTACTTC
15	TRBV4-2	.	TRBD1	TRBJ2-1	CASSHPGTGGIEQFF	TGTGCCAGCAGCCACCCGGGGACAGGGGGGATTGAGCAGTTCTTC
15	TRBV3-1	few	TRBD1	TRBJ1-1	CASTGGARVLPEAFF	TGTGCCAGTACAGGGGGCGCGAGGGTTTTGCCTGAAGCTTTCTTT
17	TRBV4-2	few	.	TRBJ1-1	CASSQVGRRIQNTEAFF	TGTGCCAGCAGCCAAGTAGGGAGACGGATACAGAACACTGAAGCTTTCTTT
13	TRBV7-9	few	.	TRBJ1-2	CASSFAADHGYTF	TGTGCCAGCAGCTTCGCAGCGGACCATGGCTACACCTTC
15	TRBV7-8	.	TRBD1	TRBJ2-7	CASSLSRGQGYEQYF	TGTGCCAGCAGCTTAAGCCGCGGACAGGGATACGAGCAGTACTTC
12	TRBV20-1	few	TRBD2	TRBJ2-4	CSARDRLAGRYF	TGCAGTGCTAGAGATCGACTAGCCGGACGGTACTTC
15	TRBV2	many	.	TRBJ1-1	CASTRTRGENTEAFF	TGTGCCAGCACACGCACACGGGGGGAGAACACTGAAGCTTTCTTT
15	TRBV7-2	.	.	TRBJ1-4	CASSGRASTNEKLFF	TGTGCCAGCAGCGGCCGGGCCAGTACTAATGAAAAACTGTTTTTT
13	TRBV7-3	.	.	TRBJ1-2	CASSLGSRDGYTF	TGTGCCAGCAGCTTAGGGAGCCGGGATGGCTACACCTTC
12	TRBV7-2	.	.	TRBJ2-5	CASSQRVETQYF	TGTGCCAGCAGCCAAAGGGTGGAGACCCAGTACTTC
15	TRBV10-3	.	.	TRBJ1-6	CAISEVGGFGSPLHF	TGTGCCATCTCTGAGGTGGGGGGCTTTGGCTCACCCCTCCACTTT
15	TRBV7-2	.	.	TRBJ2-3	CASSSPRFSTDTQYF	TGTGCCAGCAGCTCCCCTAGATTTAGCACAGATACGCAGTATTTT
15	TRBV10-3	few	TRBD1	TRBJ1-1	CAISGGTGRWTEAFF	TGTGCCATCAGTGGGGGGACAGGGAGGTGGACTGAAGCTTTCTTT
12	TRBV7-2	few	.	TRBJ2-5	CASSFSLMTQYF	TGTGCCAGCAGCTTCAGCCTTATGACCCAGTACTTC
16	TRBV11-2	few	TRBD2	TRBJ2-1	CASSPPRLAGGDEQFF	TGTGCCAGCAGCCCGCCGAGACTAGCGGGTGGAGATGAGCAGTTCTTC
18	TRBV11-2	.	TRBD2	TRBJ2-7	CASSHPGLAGGSSYEQYF	TGTGCCAGCAGCCACCCGGGACTAGCGGGGGGAAGCTCCTACGAGCAGTACTTC
16	TRBV12-3/TRBV12-4	few	TRBD1	TRBJ1-2	CASSLLGTGGNYGYTF	TGTGCCAGCAGTTTACTTGGGACAGGGGGCAACTATGGCTACACCTTC
13	TRBV20-1	.	.	TRBJ1-3	CSARNAAGNTIYF	TGCAGTGCTAGAAACGCAGCTGGAAACACCATATATTTT
18	TRBV5-1	.	TRBD2	TRBJ2-2	CASSLSSSGGLNTGELFF	TGCGCCAGCAGCTTGAGTTCTAGCGGGGGCCTGAACACCGGGGAGCTGTTTTTT
13	TRBV5-1	few	.	TRBJ2-5	CASSAGTQETQYF	TGCGCCAGCAGCGCGGGGACCCAAGAGACCCAGTACTTC